The TCR beta chain under discussion was sequenced for a study of identical twins. This clonotype was recorded a few times. The CDR3 is 13 amino acids. Trimming removed 3 bases from V and 3 bases from J, with 9 bases in between. TCRdb ran MiXCR on the 5' RACE reads and lists one entry per CDR3 protein. Among roughly 720,000 distinct CDR3 sequences listed, roughly 20% were seen once. These same data were also listed under a study on T cells expressing NK-cell markers. As reported in that work: Once again these clonotypes came out on top in the CD3+CD56-NKG2C+ fraction of several donors.

The sequencing input was PBMCs. The V and J genes are TRBV12-3 or TRBV12-4 and TRBJ2-7; D is perhaps TRBD1 (5 bases). The sequence came from a woman aged 18-30 years in good health. The DNA for the CDR3 is TGTGCCAGCAGTTTCCCCCAGGGCTACGAGCAGTACTTC. It translates to CASSFPQGYEQYF.